A selection of T cell receptor beta chains follows, all from one sample in a study of cytomegalovirus exposure and HLA in healthy donors. Here immunoSEQ multiplex PCR was the method, and the copy in TCRdb shows in-frame clones only, minus some. The table records fewer than 200,000 clones, around 80% of them present only once. Specimen: PBMCs. The receptor set was obtained from a woman aged 50 to 60 in good health and CMV-seropositive. The CDR3 runs from the conserved cysteine through the conserved F or W. Each record gives: V gene, J gene, D gene, clone size, CDR3 DNA, CDR3 protein. The D gene is left open where the match is weak. Some rows mark clone size as missing; the rest say once, few, many or name a class of expanded clone.

v_call: TRBV20-1; j_call: TRBJ2-3; d_call: NA; clone_size: NA; cdr3_nt: TGCAGTGCCCCCCTCACAGATACGCAGTATTTT; cdr3_aa: CSAPLTDTQYF
v_call: TRBV28; j_call: TRBJ2-1; d_call: NA; clone_size: once; cdr3_nt: TGTGCCAGCAGTCCCGCGACAGGACACAATGAGCAGTTCTTC; cdr3_aa: CASSPATGHNEQFF
v_call: TRBV6-5; j_call: TRBJ1-2; d_call: NA; clone_size: NA; cdr3_nt: TGTGCCAGCAGTCGACAGACCAACTATGGCTACACCTTC; cdr3_aa: CASSRQTNYGYTF
v_call: TRBV7-3; j_call: TRBJ1-2; d_call: NA; clone_size: NA; cdr3_nt: TGTGCCAGCAGCTTAATGGGGGCAGCTAACTATGGCTACACCTTC; cdr3_aa: CASSLMGAANYGYTF
v_call: TRBV6-4; j_call: TRBJ2-1; d_call: TRBD2; clone_size: NA; cdr3_nt: TGTGCCAGCAGTCATGGACTAGCGGGGTTCAATGAGCAGTTCTTC; cdr3_aa: CASSHGLAGFNEQFF
v_call: TRBV19; j_call: TRBJ1-2; d_call: NA; clone_size: NA; cdr3_nt: TGTGCCCAAGTAGCGGATTATGGCTACACCTTC; cdr3_aa: CAQVADYGYTF
v_call: TRBV14; j_call: TRBJ1-1; d_call: TRBD1; clone_size: NA; cdr3_nt: TGTGCCAGCAGCCATTTTTATCAATGGGGGGACAGGGGGTACCAGAACACTGAAGCTTTCTTT; cdr3_aa: CASSHFYQWGDRGYQNTEAFF
v_call: TRBV7-2; j_call: TRBJ2-3; d_call: NA; clone_size: once; cdr3_nt: TGTGCCAGCAGCTTAGCGGGAGTGAGTTTACGGTATTTT; cdr3_aa: CASSLAGVSLRYF
v_call: TRBV14; j_call: TRBJ2-2; d_call: TRBD1; clone_size: NA; cdr3_nt: TGTGCCAGCAGCCAAGACAGGGGGTGGACCGGGGAGCTGTTTTTT; cdr3_aa: CASSQDRGWTGELFF
v_call: TRBV7-2; j_call: TRBJ2-1; d_call: NA; clone_size: NA; cdr3_nt: TGTGCCAGCAGCTTAGAAGCTAGCGCGCCAGTGGGTGAGCAGTTCTTC; cdr3_aa: CASSLEASAPVGEQFF
v_call: TRBV6-1; j_call: TRBJ2-7; d_call: TRBD2; clone_size: once; cdr3_nt: TGTGCCAGCCCCCCACTAGCGGGTCCCTACGAGCAGTACTTC; cdr3_aa: CASPPLAGPYEQYF
v_call: TRBV30; j_call: TRBJ2-7; d_call: NA; clone_size: NA; cdr3_nt: TGTGCCTGGAGGGAGGCCCGGGCTCTCTACGAGCAGTACTTC; cdr3_aa: CAWREARALYEQYF
v_call: TRBV4-3; j_call: TRBJ1-1; d_call: NA; clone_size: NA; cdr3_nt: TGCGCCAGCAGCACCCTTGGAGCGGGGCTGAACACTGAAGCTTTCTTT; cdr3_aa: CASSTLGAGLNTEAFF
v_call: TRBV30; j_call: TRBJ1-1; d_call: TRBD1; clone_size: once; cdr3_nt: TGTGCCTGGAGTGTTGACAGGGTCGCTGAAGCTTTCTTT; cdr3_aa: CAWSVDRVAEAFF
v_call: TRBV5-1; j_call: TRBJ2-2; d_call: NA; clone_size: NA; cdr3_nt: TGCGCCAGCAGCTCCCTTCTAACCGGGGAGCTGTTTTTT; cdr3_aa: CASSSLLTGELFF
v_call: TRBV5-8; j_call: TRBJ2-3; d_call: TRBD1; clone_size: NA; cdr3_nt: TGTGCCAGCACTCTTGGACAGGCCACGAATACGCAGTATTTT; cdr3_aa: CASTLGQATNTQYF
v_call: TRBV5-1; j_call: TRBJ2-5; d_call: TRBD1; clone_size: NA; cdr3_nt: TGCGCCAGCAGCCTGAACCCGGGACAGGGAGGAGAGACCCAGTACTTC; cdr3_aa: CASSLNPGQGGETQYF
v_call: TRBV29-1; j_call: TRBJ2-7; d_call: TRBD2; clone_size: NA; cdr3_nt: TGCAGCGTTACCGGGACTAGTGGCTACGAGCAGTACTTC; cdr3_aa: CSVTGTSGYEQYF
v_call: TRBV4-2; j_call: TRBJ2-2; d_call: TRBD1; clone_size: NA; cdr3_nt: TGTGCCAGCAGCCAAGAAACAGGGGTAAAAAACACCGGGGAGCTGTTTTTT; cdr3_aa: CASSQETGVKNTGELFF
v_call: TRBV4-1; j_call: TRBJ1-4; d_call: TRBD1; clone_size: NA; cdr3_nt: TGCGCCAGCACCTGGACAGGGTTAAATGAAAAACTGTTTTTT; cdr3_aa: CASTWTGLNEKLFF
v_call: TRBV7-2; j_call: TRBJ2-5; d_call: NA; clone_size: few; cdr3_nt: TGTGCCAGCAGCGAGCAAGAGACCCAGTACTTC; cdr3_aa: CASSEQETQYF
v_call: TRBV5-4; j_call: TRBJ2-1; d_call: TRBD2; clone_size: NA; cdr3_nt: TGTGCCAGCAGCCGACTAGCGGGAGGGCACAATGAGCAGTTCTTC; cdr3_aa: CASSRLAGGHNEQFF
v_call: TRBV2; j_call: TRBJ1-4; d_call: NA; clone_size: NA; cdr3_nt: TGTGCCAGCAGTGCGGGTAGACAGGCACCTATCCCCCTTAATGAAAAACTGTTTTTT; cdr3_aa: CASSAGRQAPIPLNEKLFF
v_call: TRBV27; j_call: TRBJ2-5; d_call: TRBD2; clone_size: NA; cdr3_nt: TGTGCCAGCAGTTGGACTAGTACGAAAGAGACCCAGTACTTC; cdr3_aa: CASSWTSTKETQYF
v_call: TRBV7-3; j_call: TRBJ2-1; d_call: NA; clone_size: few; cdr3_nt: TGTGCCAGCAGCTTCGGCGGCGGCGAGCAGTTCTTC; cdr3_aa: CASSFGGGEQFF
v_call: TRBV6-5; j_call: TRBJ2-7; d_call: NA; clone_size: NA; cdr3_nt: TGTGCCAGCAGTTACTCGGGGGGGCTCTACGAGCAGTACTTC; cdr3_aa: CASSYSGGLYEQYF
v_call: TRBV5-4; j_call: TRBJ2-7; d_call: NA; clone_size: NA; cdr3_nt: TGTGCCAGCAGCTTGGACTACCTACGACACGAGCAGTACTTC; cdr3_aa: CASSLDYLRHEQYF
v_call: TRBV5-1; j_call: TRBJ1-3; d_call: TRBD1; clone_size: NA; cdr3_nt: TGCGCCAGCAGCTTCACAGGGGGCAGCTCTGGAAACACCATATATTTT; cdr3_aa: CASSFTGGSSGNTIYF
v_call: TRBV27; j_call: TRBJ2-3; d_call: NA; clone_size: NA; cdr3_nt: TGTGCCAGCAGTTTACTAGTAAACACAGATACGCAGTATTTT; cdr3_aa: CASSLLVNTDTQYF
v_call: TRBV30; j_call: TRBJ2-7; d_call: TRBD1; clone_size: NA; cdr3_nt: TGTGCCTGGACACAGGGGACCTTCTACGAGCAGTACTTC; cdr3_aa: CAWTQGTFYEQYF
v_call: TRBV7-6; j_call: TRBJ2-2; d_call: NA; clone_size: NA; cdr3_nt: TGTGCCAGCACCCGAGCGGAGGGATTCGGGGAGCTGTTTTTT; cdr3_aa: CASTRAEGFGELFF